The rows below give T cell receptor beta chains drawn from one sample of a study of blood T cell repertoires in COVID-19. The method was immunoSEQ multiplex PCR; TCRdb's version includes in-frame clones alone and lacks a portion of them. The sample lists roughly 55,000 clones; roughly 84% were seen once. The sequenced sample consisted of peripheral blood. The receptor source for this set is a man aged 50 to 59 with active COVID-19. CDR3s include the opening cysteine and the closing phenylalanine or tryptophan. D genes are given only for firm matches. Rows give clone size only sometimes, using once, few, many, or a class for an expanded clone.

>.|.|TRBJ2-7|TRBV3-1/TRBV3-2
TGTGCCAGCAGCCCTTGGCAGGGGAGTACCTACGAGCAGTACTTC
CASSPWQGSTYEQYF
>.|.|TRBJ2-2|TRBV18
TGTGCCAGCTCAAGCTCATTAGTTACCGGGGAGCTGTTTTTT
CASSSSLVTGELFF
>TRBD2|.|TRBJ2-5|TRBV11-2
TGTGCCAGCAGCTTAAGTAGCGGGGGGAGGGAGACCCAGTACTTC
CASSLSSGGRETQYF
>TRBD2|.|TRBJ2-3|TRBV5-4
TGTGCCAGCAGCTTGATCGGGCTAGCGGGGGGTTGGACAGATACGCAGTATTTT
CASSLIGLAGGWTDTQYF
>.|.|TRBJ2-7|TRBV18
TGTGCCAGCTCACCACCGGGAGCAGTGACCTACGAGCAGTACTTC
CASSPPGAVTYEQYF
>.|.|TRBJ2-7|TRBV12-3/TRBV12-4
TGTGCCAGCAGTTTTTCCCTCTACGAGCAGTACTTC
CASSFSLYEQYF
>TRBD1|.|TRBJ2-1|TRBV5-4
TGTGCCAGCAGCTCGGAACTCTCTCCGGGACAGGGGAAGAATGAGCAGTTCTTC
CASSSELSPGQGKNEQFF
>TRBD2|.|TRBJ2-1|TRBV3-1/TRBV3-2
TGTGCCAGCAGCCAAGATGGCGCTAGCGGGAGGGTTGAGCAGTTCTTC
CASSQDGASGRVEQFF
>TRBD2|.|TRBJ2-7|TRBV7-2
TGTGCCAGCAGCTTAGGAAGCGGGGGCTACGAGCAGTACTTC
CASSLGSGGYEQYF
>TRBD1|.|TRBJ2-7|TRBV19
TGTGCCAGTAGCCCAGGGGGATGGTCCTACGAGCAGTACTTC
CASSPGGWSYEQYF
>TRBD1|.|TRBJ2-1|TRBV19
TGTGCCAGTAGTTCCCCGGGACAGAAAAATGAGCAGTTCTTC
CASSSPGQKNEQFF
>.|.|TRBJ1-5|TRBV15
TGTGCCACCAGCCGGTCGTCAGGGCTCCTTTATAGCAATCAGCCCCAGCATTTT
CATSRSSGLLYSNQPQHF
>TRBD1|.|TRBJ1-5|TRBV7-9
TGTGCCAGCAGCTTAGGGGCAGGGGGACAGCCCCAGCATTTT
CASSLGAGGQPQHF
>.|.|TRBJ1-1|TRBV4-3
TGCGCCAGCAACGACAATTGGTCGCGAAACACTGAAGCTTTCTTT
CASNDNWSRNTEAFF
>TRBD2|.|TRBJ2-1|TRBV10-2
TGCGCCACCCTGACTAGCGGGGGTATAAATGAGCAGTTCTTC
CATLTSGGINEQFF
>.|.|TRBJ2-2|TRBV6-5
TGTGCCAGCATGGTTTCGCGGAGTCACACCGGGGAGCTGTTTTTT
CASMVSRSHTGELFF
>TRBD2|.|TRBJ2-3|TRBV3-1/TRBV3-2
TGTGCCAGCAGCCAAGATGCGGGACTAGCGGGAGAAACGCAGTATTTT
CASSQDAGLAGETQYF
>.|few|TRBJ1-2|TRBV15
TGTGCCACCCGGAGGCCGTTAGCTAACTATGGCTACACCTTC
CATRRPLANYGYTF
>.|.|TRBJ2-7|TRBV30
TGTGCCTGGAGTGCGGACAGCTACGAGCAGTACTTC
CAWSADSYEQYF
>TRBD2|.|TRBJ2-7|TRBV7-2
TGTGCCAGCAGCTCCCTAGCGGGAGATGGCGAGCAGTACTTC
CASSSLAGDGEQYF
>TRBD2|.|TRBJ2-2|TRBV3-1/TRBV3-2
TGTGCCAGCAGCCTAGGGACTAGCGGGAGGAGGGCCGGGGAGCTGTTTTTT
CASSLGTSGRRAGELFF
>.|.|TRBJ2-6|TRBV30
TGTGCCTGGAACGGAGGGCCGAGCTCTGGGGCCAACGTCCTGACTTTC
CAWNGGPSSGANVLTF
>.|.|TRBJ2-6|TRBV19
TGTGCCACGCTGGCCGTCCGCTCTGGGGCCAACGTCCTGACTTTC
CATLAVRSGANVLTF
>TRBD1|.|TRBJ1-2|TRBV12-3/TRBV12-4
TGTGCCAGCACTAAAACAGGGGTGGGAGGCTACACCTTC
CASTKTGVGGYTF
>TRBD1|.|TRBJ1-5|TRBV30
TGTGCCTGGAGTCCGGGCAGCCGGGACAGTCAGCCCCAGCATTTT
CAWSPGSRDSQPQHF
>.|.|TRBJ2-3|TRBV4-1
TGCGCCAGCAGCCAAGCGCTTGCGGAATATACGCAGTATTTT
CASSQALAEYTQYF
>TRBD1|.|TRBJ1-5|TRBV10-2
TGCGCCAGCACTAAGGAAGGGACAGGGAGGAATCAGCCCCAGCATTTT
CASTKEGTGRNQPQHF
>TRBD1|.|TRBJ2-5|TRBV7-9
TGTGCCAGCAGCCGTGACAGGGGAAGGGAGACCCAGTACTTC
CASSRDRGRETQYF
>TRBD1|.|TRBJ1-2|TRBV5-6
TGTGCCAGCAGCTTTACAACAGGGGTCTATGGCTACACCTTC
CASSFTTGVYGYTF
>TRBD1|once|TRBJ2-5|TRBV27
TGTGCCACTCACAAGACAGGGCTTGGGGAGACCCAGTACTTC
CATHKTGLGETQYF
>TRBD1|.|TRBJ2-7|TRBV2
TGTGCCAGCAGTGTGGGACAGGGCTACGAGCAGTACTTC
CASSVGQGYEQYF
>TRBD1|once|TRBJ1-6|TRBV4-1
TGCGCCAGCAGGGATCCGACAGGGAAAAATTCACCCCTCCACTTT
CASRDPTGKNSPLHF
>TRBD1|.|TRBJ1-5|TRBV2
TGTGCCAGCAAGGGACAGGGGTTTCAGCCCCAGCATTTT
CASKGQGFQPQHF
>.|few|TRBJ2-7|TRBV6-6
TGTGCCAGCAGTTTAAGCGGGCCTCCCTACGAGCAGTACTTC
CASSLSGPPYEQYF
>.|.|TRBJ1-2|TRBV7-2
TGTGCCAGCAGCTTAAGTACCGGGAACTATGGCTACACCTTC
CASSLSTGNYGYTF
>.|.|TRBJ1-4|TRBV6-6
TGTGCCAGCAGTAAGGGGTACAATGAAAAACTGTTTTTT
CASSKGYNEKLFF
>TRBD1|once|TRBJ2-7|TRBV9
TGTGCCAGCGGGGGACAGATAAACTACGAGCAGTACTTC
CASGGQINYEQYF
>.|.|TRBJ2-3|TRBV11-3
TGTGCCAGCAGCTTAGGTACGGGGGTCACAGATACGCAGTATTTT
CASSLGTGVTDTQYF
>.|.|TRBJ1-5|TRBV12-3/TRBV12-4
TGTGCCAGCAGGCCAGGGAATCAGCCCCAGCATTTT
CASRPGNQPQHF
>.|.|TRBJ2-1|TRBV7-9
TGTGCCAGCAGCTATGGGGGGAATGAGCAGTTCTTC
CASSYGGNEQFF
>.|.|TRBJ2-5|TRBV7-7
TGTGCCAGCAGCTTTTACGCGGGGGAGACCCAGTACTTC
CASSFYAGETQYF
>.|.|TRBJ1-1|TRBV25-1
TGTGCCAGCAGTGATGCCCTAGGGGGGAACACTGAAGCTTTCTTT
CASSDALGGNTEAFF
>.|.|TRBJ2-7|TRBV18
TGTGCCAGCTCACCCCAGGTCGAGCAGTACTTC
CASSPQVEQYF
>.|.|TRBJ2-4|TRBV5-1
TGCGCCAGCAGCTTGGCTGGGGAGCACAAAAACATTCAGTACTTC
CASSLAGEHKNIQYF
>TRBD1|few|TRBJ1-3|TRBV14
TGTGCCAGCAGCCATCTGATCGGCAGGGGGTCCGGAAACACCATATATTTT
CASSHLIGRGSGNTIYF
>TRBD1|.|TRBJ1-6|TRBV6-5
TGTGCCAGCAGTTACGGGACAGATAATTCACCCCTCCACTTT
CASSYGTDNSPLHF